Here is one T cell receptor beta chain with its context. No cognate antigen has been identified for it. A read error may be the cause here, since a much bigger clone is one base away. The library was generated by PCR. The run used an Illumina HiSeq 2500. Unique molecular identifiers were incorporated into TCR beta cDNA libraries to reduce PCR and sequencing biases. Per 1 to 10 million input T cells, 500,000 or so cDNA molecules were obtained, such that each molecule approximated one T cell. The patient libraries were prepared and sequenced with the same protocol used for the earlier healthy control dataset. Samples belonging to the same batch were prepared together, multiplexed and sequenced on a shared HiSeq lane. Per the source publication's procedure: Raw barcoded reads were processed with MIGEC, and single-read molecular identifier groups were discarded before consensus assembly and CDR3 extraction. Clonotype tables were post-analysed with VDJtools, and diversity was normalized by down-sampling all datasets to the smallest sample size. Repertoire overlap clustering matched CDR3 amino acid but not nucleotide sequences to correct batch-related cross-sample contamination. The public reads were quality trimmed at Q25 with fastp and then assembled into clones with MiXCR by TCRdb, keeping productive beta chains. Rows with a matching CDR3 protein are joined into one entry that keeps the most common DNA and genes. In this record, the V and J calls reflect TCRdb's handling and not the investigators' own analysis. In this sample the table shows roughly 200,000 distinct CDR3 sequences, over 25% of which occur a single time. Roughly 3.4% of the sample comes from the top ten.

These data are taken from a study of post-analysis software for immune sequencing data (dated by TCRdb to 2013 to 2016). Notes on the research overall: Relapsing-remitting, secondary progressive and progressive-relapsing multiple sclerosis were recorded as disease courses, and subtype annotation was lacking for some patients. A subset of samples was prepared in parallel using single-end sample barcoding, then pooled and co-amplified after Illumina adapter ligation. The multiple sclerosis patient repertoires were compared with some twelve previously published healthy control repertoires from donors aged about 6 to 26 years.

The CDR3 measures 12 amino acids from cysteine to phenylalanine. Kept here is only the CDR3 DNA, which spans 36 bases and is read in frame from base 1. Trimming at the junction amounts to 7 bases on V and 3 bases on J, and the germline ends lie 12 bases apart. CDR1 and CDR2, looked up from the germline V gene, are SQVTM and ANQGSEA. Findings and caveats that apply to the study as a whole: When samples were clustered directly using the F measure, samples prepared in the same batch co-clustered strongly, which prompted a batch-effect correction. The control group was slightly older than the multiple sclerosis patient group. Significantly lower normalized Chao1 diversity was found in multiple sclerosis patients than in controls, suggesting substantial peripheral T-cell clonal expansion. Patients showed significantly higher frequencies than controls for several TRBV segments, among them TRBV5-6, TRBV5-1 and TRBV20-1.

To demonstrate the VDJtools post-analysis software, TCR beta repertoires were profiled from the peripheral blood of more than ten young patients with multiple sclerosis. The multiple sclerosis patients were children and adolescents between about 6 and 16 years of age. Input material: blood. The V and J segments used are TRBV29-1 and TRBJ1-2; the D gene cannot be named for sure. The receptor's source is a girl aged 2-17 years with multiple sclerosis. The DNA reads as follows: TGCAGCGGTGATACCTCTGACTATGGCTACACCTTC. It translates to CSGDTSDYGYTF.